The T cell receptor beta chain described here comes from a study of blood T cell repertoires in COVID-19. Symptom resolution, clearance, or two negative PCRs marked donors in Cohort 3 as recovered. As originally analysed: It was from reference gene primer amplification that nucleated cell counts were estimated. TCRdb keeps only in-frame clones here, not all; method: immunoSEQ multiplex PCR. The V and J calls and clone size were taken over from that table, and D and trimming were inferred from the DNA. The table records about 300,000 clones, about 89% of them present only once. This receptor was taken from a woman under 30 who had recovered from COVID-19. What was sequenced was PBMCs or T cells enriched from blood (not recorded which).

The CDR3 nucleotides are TGTGCCAGCAGGACCGGGGAATCTGGAAACACCATATATTTT. This sequence encodes CASRTGESGNTIYF. This chain connects TRBV6-5 to TRBJ1-3; unclear D gene. The CDR3 extends over 14 amino acids. The germline gives CDR1 MNHEY, CDR2 SVGAGI. Trimming stripped 6 bases from V and 1 base from J, with 10 bases between.